This entry concerns a single T cell receptor beta chain. This sample was taken from a study of T cells in localized non-small cell lung cancer. The assay was immunoSEQ multiplex PCR, and TCRdb's table has in-frame clones only and misses some. The sample carries fewer than 9,000 clones, around 90% recorded once. The germline V gene has CDR1 LNHDA and CDR2 SQIVND (reference sequence). The CDR3 loop spans 16 amino acids. The V and J ends lost 7 bases and 5 bases respectively, with 23 bases between them. The sample consisted of peripheral blood mononuclear cells, taken before any cancer treatment. The chain carries TRBV19 and TRBJ2-5; perhaps D is TRBD1 or TRBD2 (6 bases each). This receptor was identified in a male donor at least 60 years old with stage II lung adenocarcinoma. CDR3 amino acids: CASTSSGGTRGETQYF. In DNA, the CDR3 is TGTGCCAGTACCTCCTCAGGCGGGACAAGGGGTGAGACCCAGTACTTC.